What follows describes a single T cell receptor (beta chain). The data originate from a study of T cell repertoires in cytomegalovirus infection. Looking at the study overall: It was the public TCR beta signatures that indicated both CMV infection and matching HLA type.

One entry per CDR3 protein, called by TCRdb with MiXCR from the reads. The sample shows about 440,000 distinct CDR3 sequences, around 32% of them seen only once. V lost 1 base and J lost 3, with 7 bases in between. The CDR3 is 14 amino acids. Germline V lookup: CDR1 MNHNS, CDR2 SASEGT. Sample: PBMCs. The rearrangement joins TRBV6-1 to TRBJ1-5; D gene unclear. This TCR was recovered from a human donor in good health (CMV status not recorded). Some clones in this sample may be carry-over from other donors' samples. CDR3 loop: CASSEGQINQPQHF. Here the CDR3 DNA reads TGTGCCAGCAGTGAAGGGCAGATCAATCAGCCCCAGCATTTT.